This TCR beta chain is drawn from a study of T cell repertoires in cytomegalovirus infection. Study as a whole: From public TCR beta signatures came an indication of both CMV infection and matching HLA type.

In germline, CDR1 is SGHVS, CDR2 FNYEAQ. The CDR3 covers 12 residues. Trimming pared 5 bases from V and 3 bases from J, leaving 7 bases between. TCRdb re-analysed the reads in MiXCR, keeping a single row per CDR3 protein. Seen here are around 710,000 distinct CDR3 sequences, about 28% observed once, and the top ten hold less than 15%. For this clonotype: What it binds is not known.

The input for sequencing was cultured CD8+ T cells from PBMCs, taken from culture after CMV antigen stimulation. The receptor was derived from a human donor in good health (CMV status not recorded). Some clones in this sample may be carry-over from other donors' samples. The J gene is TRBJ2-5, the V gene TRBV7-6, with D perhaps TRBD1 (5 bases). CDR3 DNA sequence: TGTGCCAGCAGCGTCAGGGAAGAGACCCAGTACTTC. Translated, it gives CASSVREETQYF.